This TCR beta chain is from a study of blood T cell repertoires in COVID-19. In the original workflow: How many nucleated cells were present was estimated from reference gene primer amplification. Sequencing used immunoSEQ multiplex PCR; TCRdb keeps in-frame clones, though not all of them. For V, J and clone size, that table is used; D and trimming come from the DNA. The table lists over 70,000 clones, approximately 80% of them singletons. The CDR3 has 15 residues. V lost 6 bases, J lost 2 bases, and 8 bases stayed unmatched. From germline, CDR1 is MNHEY and CDR2 SMNVEV (reference sequence). This receptor was obtained from a man younger than 45 with COVID-19, enrolled during active disease. The V and J genes are TRBV27 and TRBJ1-1; TRBD1 matches at 8 bases. Source material: peripheral blood. Here the CDR3 reads CASRPRDRRNTEAFF. DNA of the CDR3: TGTGCCAGCAGACCGAGGGACAGGAGAAACACTGAAGCTTTCTTT.